This T cell receptor beta chain originates from a study of immune evolution from preneoplasia to lung adenocarcinoma. About the research overall: HLA loss of heterozygosity: about 7% AIS, over 12% MIA, over 30% ADC, none AAH.

Points from the study as a whole: Later-stage lesions seemingly showed higher T cell density and diversity than normal lung. Normal lung had the highest top T cell clone frequencies. KRAS-mutant nodules had the highest T cell clonality.

The V end lost 9 bases, the J end lost 9 bases, and 13 bases lay between the germline ends. The germline V gene encodes CDR1 SGHNT and CDR2 YYREEE (reference sequence). The CDR3 spans 12 residues. Data came from immunoSEQ multiplex PCR; TCRdb stores just in-frame clones and leaves some out. The table has about 4,900 clones, roughly four fifths seen once. This clone turned up a few times. What it binds is not known. This clonotype was obtained from a person aged 55-80 years with lung adenocarcinoma. The sequenced sample was FFPE minimally invasive lung adenocarcinoma tissue. The rearrangement joins TRBV5-4 to TRBJ2-6, with D unclear. CDR3 in DNA: TGTGCCAAGACAAAGTCGGGCAACGTCCTGACTTTC. Protein sequence: CAKTKSGNVLTF. Full variable domain (outside the CDR3, taken from reference TRBV5-4 and TRBJ2-6): ETGVTQSPTHLIKTRGQQVTLRCSSQSGHNTVSWYQQALGQGPQFIFQYYREEENGRGNFPPRFSGLQFPNYSSELNVNALELDDSALYLCAKTKSGNVLTFGAGSRLTVL.